The following is a T cell receptor beta chain sequence with its context. This specimen comes from a study of blood T cell repertoires in COVID-19. Study-level information: The United States, Italy and Spain supplied acute and convalescent COVID-19 samples.

Germline assignment: CDR1 SGHTA and CDR2 FQGTGA. J gave up 1 base and V 5 bases, and 1 base lay outside the gene matches. The length of the CDR3 is 13 residues. Method: immunoSEQ multiplex PCR; TCRdb's copy keeps in-frame clones and lacks some. The sample holds roughly 340,000 clones, approximately 87% seen once. The sequenced material came from PBMCs or T cells enriched from blood (not recorded which). The rearrangement uses TRBV7-3 and TRBJ1-1, with 7 bases that match TRBD1. This TCR was sampled from a middle-aged man in a cohort exposed to, infected with or recovered from COVID-19 (not recorded which). CDR3 sequence (DNA): TGTGCCAGCAGCGGGGACAGGAACACTGAAGCTTTCTTT. Translated: CASSGDRNTEAFF.